The 25 T cell receptor beta chains in this list originate from one sample, sequenced in a study of sequential checkpoint blockade in melanoma. Treatment in this sample: randomized to nivolumab then ipilimumab (arm A) or the reverse (arm B). Some clones are missing from TCRdb's copy, which holds only in-frame ones; the method was immunoSEQ multiplex PCR. The sample holds about 30,000 clones, approximately 77% seen once. This sample comprised CD8+ T cells sorted from blood (inferred from file names), obtained from a patient given nivolumab and ipilimumab in sequence. These receptors originate from a human donor with melanoma.

The sample holds a few counts of this clone. The V and J genes are TRBV15 and TRBJ2-1, with 13 bases aligning to TRBD2. Losses at the gene ends were 8 bases for V and 4 bases for J; bases not matched to a gene: 8. Germline CDR1 and CDR2: LNHNV and YYDKDF (reference sequence). The CDR3 runs to 16 residues. The CDR3 here is CATRLAGGTLYNEQFF. In DNA form, the CDR3 reads TGTGCCACCCGACTAGCGGGGGGTACCTTATACAATGAGCAGTTCTTC.

This clone turned up a few times. The gene calls are TRBV5-1 and TRBJ2-1; the match to TRBD2 covers 8 bases. This CDR3 has 16 residues. Germline values: CDR1 SGHRS, CDR2 YFSETQ. The junction had 9 bases not matched to a gene; V was cut back by 0 bases and J by 7 bases. In nucleotides, the CDR3 is TGCGCCAGCAGCTTGGCCGGGGGGGAAGGTAGGAATGAGCAGTTCTTC. It yields the protein CASSLAGGEGRNEQFF.

This clone was observed a single time. This rearrangement joins TRBV5-6 to TRBJ2-5; tentative D call: TRBD2 (5 bases). This CDR3 has 16 amino acids. Germline CDR1 is SGHDT and CDR2 is YYEEEE. Trimming cost V 4 bases and J 0 bases, with 16 bases left between them. Here the CDR3 DNA reads TGTGCCAGCAGCACTCGTCAGGTGGGAGACCAAGAGACCCAGTACTTC. Protein: CASSTRQVGDQETQYF. Combining the CDR3 with reference TRBV5-6 and TRBJ2-5 gives the whole variable domain DAGVTQSPTHLIKTRGQQVTLRCSPKSGHDTVSWYQQALGQGPQFIFQYYEEEERQRGNFPDRFSGHQFPNYSSELNVNALLLGDSALYLCASSTRQVGDQETQYFGPGTRLLVL.

The chain has TRBV7-8 and TRBJ2-3, with D possibly TRBD2 on 6 matching bases. CDR3 length: 13 amino acids. Germline loops: CDR1 SGHVS, CDR2 FQNEAQ. V was clipped by 2 bases and J by 6 bases, with 9 bases between them. CDR3 in amino acids: CASSLFGGDTQYF. The CDR3 DNA sequence: TGTGCCAGCAGCTTATTTGGGGGGGATACGCAGTATTTT.

The sample holds a few counts of this clone. This rearrangement joins TRBV27 to TRBJ2-7; 10 bases agree with TRBD1. CDR3 size: 14 residues. The ends lost 5 bases at V and 3 bases at J; junction bases unmatched: 4. The germline V gene has CDR1 MNHEY and CDR2 SMNVEV (reference sequence). The CDR3 reads CASSRRDRGYEQYF. The CDR3 region has the DNA TGTGCCAGCAGTAGAAGGGACAGGGGCTACGAGCAGTACTTC.

This rearrangement joins TRBV27 to TRBJ1-6; 8 bases fit TRBD1. The germline V gene has CDR1 MNHEY and CDR2 SMNVEV (reference sequence). V shed 6 bases, J shed 8 bases, and the junction held 12 bases outside the gene matches. CDR3 length: 16 residues. The CDR3 nucleotides read TGTGCCAGCAGCCCAACCGACAGGGGAGGTTATTCACCCCTCCACTTT. Translated, it gives CASSPTDRGGYSPLHF.

CDR3 region: CASSFGRVGQPQHF. For the CDR3, the DNA is TGTGCCAGCAGCTTTGGCAGGGTTGGCCAGCCCCAGCATTTT. This sequence joins TRBV5-6 and TRBJ1-5; the D gene is possibly TRBD1 (5 bases). With 2 bases removed from V and 7 bases from J, the gap between germline ends came to 13 bases. CDR1 and CDR2 (germline): SGHDT, YYEEEE. This CDR3 has 14 residues.

This clone occurred a few times. This rearrangement joins TRBV7-8 to TRBJ2-1; 7 bases line up with TRBD2. CDR1 is SGHVS and CDR2 is FQNEAQ in the germline V gene. With V trimmed by 0 bases and J by 4 bases, 9 bases remained unmatched. CDR3 length: 17 amino acids. This CDR3 is CASSLAPHGEGYNEQFF. The CDR3, as DNA: TGTGCCAGCAGCTTAGCGCCCCACGGGGAGGGGTACAATGAGCAGTTCTTC. The variable domain in full, with the rest retrieved from reference TRBV7-8 and TRBJ2-1, is GAGVSQSPRYKVAKRGQDVALRCDPISGHVSLFWYQQALGQGPEFLTYFQNEAQLDKSGLPSDRFFAERPEGSVSTLKIQRTQQEDSAVYLCASSLAPHGEGYNEQFFGPGTRLTVL.

This chain connects TRBV4-1 to TRBJ2-7; 7 positions match TRBD2. J gave up 3 bases and V 0 bases, and 2 bases lay outside the gene matches. CDR1 is MGHRA, CDR2 YSYEKL, per germline. The CDR3 loop spans 14 amino acids. The CDR3 coding sequence is TGCGCCAGCAGCCAAGACCGGGGGGACTACGAGCAGTACTTC. Translation: CASSQDRGDYEQYF.

The J gene is TRBJ2-1, the V gene TRBV4-2; 7 nucleotides align to TRBD1. There are 14 residues in the CDR3. J was trimmed by 8 bases and V by 1 base; bases with no gene match: 5. Germline-derived CDR1 and CDR2 are LGHNA and YNFKEQ. The CDR3 nucleotides are TGTGCCAGCAGCCAAGGCCGAGGGGGCTATGAGCAGTTCTTC. Its protein product is CASSQGRGGYEQFF.

The chain's CDR3 is CASSLPSDSYEQYF. The CDR3 region has the DNA TGTGCCAGCAGCTTACCTAGCGACTCCTACGAGCAGTACTTC. This chain uses TRBV13 with TRBJ2-7; possible D gene TRBD2, 6 bases. This CDR3 comprises 14 residues. From germline, CDR1 is PRHDT and CDR2 FYEKMQ (reference sequence). The V end lost 2 bases, the J end lost 0 bases, and 8 bases lay between the germline ends. The full variable domain, rest sourced from reference TRBV13 and TRBJ2-7, is AAGVIQSPRHLIKEKRETATLKCYPIPRHDTVYWYQQGPGQDPQFLISFYEKMQSDKGSIPDRFSAQQFSDYHSELNMSSLELGDSALYFCASSLPSDSYEQYFGPGTRLTVT.

The J gene is TRBJ1-1, the V gene TRBV27; D possibly corresponds to TRBD1 (5 bases). Trimming took 3 bases from V and 0 from J, leaving 8 bases between them. The CDR3 runs to 14 residues. Germline V gene sequence: CDR1 MNHEY, CDR2 SMNVEV (reference sequence). The CDR3 sequence: CASSLEGMNTEAFF. CDR3 sequence (DNA): TGTGCCAGCAGTTTGGAGGGGATGAACACTGAAGCTTTCTTT.

CDR3 sequence: CASSIGTAYNSPLHF. CDR3 bases: TGTGCCAGTAGTATAGGGACAGCCTATAATTCACCCCTCCACTTT. The gene calls are TRBV19 and TRBJ1-6; D is possibly TRBD1 (6 bases). V lost 1 base, J lost 2 bases, and 6 bases lay in between. The CDR3 loop spans 15 amino acids. CDR1 LNHDA and CDR2 SQIVND come from the germline V gene (reference sequence).

The rearrangement links TRBV7-9 to TRBJ1-1; perhaps TRBD1 as D (5 bases). This CDR3 is 16 amino acids long. Germline CDR1 is SEHNR and CDR2 is FQNEAQ (reference sequence). V lost 1 base to trimming and J lost 6 bases, with 18 bases between them. CDR3 DNA sequence: TGTGCCAGCAGCTTAGGGATGGAGGGGCCGAAACCTGAAGCTTTCTTT. Its protein is CASSLGMEGPKPEAFF.

The genes are TRBV7-2 and TRBJ2-3; TRBD1 matches at 8 bases. With 5 bases clipped from V and 6 bases from J, the junction kept 7 bases outside the gene matches. Germline V gene lookup returns CDR1 SGHTA and CDR2 FQGNSA. The CDR3 sequence is 14 residues long. CDR3 DNA sequence: TGTGCCAGCAGCACCCTGACAGGGGCCGATACGCAGTATTTT. Translating gives CASSTLTGADTQYF.

The chain is built from TRBV6-4 and TRBJ2-5; 9 nucleotides agree with TRBD1. Germline lookup yields CDR1 MRHNA and CDR2 SNTAGT. V was clipped by 2 bases and J by 3 bases; unmatched bases: 16. This CDR3 comprises 19 residues. DNA for the CDR3: TGTGCCAGCAGTGACAAACCGGACAGGGGCCTGGGGAGCGAAGAGACCCAGTACTTC. This encodes CASSDKPDRGLGSEETQYF.

V usage is TRBV7-9 and J usage is TRBJ2-6; D ambiguous. The germline V gene encodes CDR1 SEHNR and CDR2 FQNEAQ (reference sequence). With 5 bases removed from V and 2 bases from J, the gap between germline ends came to 13 bases. The CDR3 covers 16 residues. CDR3 DNA: TGTGCCAGCAGCCCCCCTTTTGCAGCTGGGGCCAACGTCCTGACTTTC. Translation: CASSPPFAAGANVLTF.

The V and J genes are TRBV28 and TRBJ2-5, with 8 bases aligning to TRBD2. Germline CDR1 MDHEN, CDR2 SYDVKM. This CDR3 region has 16 residues. With 3 bases clipped from V and 1 base from J, the junction kept 7 bases outside the gene matches. The CDR3 region is CASSFSREGPQETQYF. The CDR3, as DNA: TGTGCCAGCAGTTTTTCCCGGGAGGGGCCCCAAGAGACCCAGTACTTC.

This chain links TRBV19 with TRBJ1-2; possibly TRBD1 for D (6 bases). V was pared by 1 base and J by 6 bases, with 12 bases between. Germline V gives CDR1 LNHDA, CDR2 SQIVND (reference sequence). The CDR3 extends over 14 amino acids. DNA of the CDR3: TGTGCCAGTAGTATAGTGATGGCAGGGGATGGCTACACCTTC. Amino acids: CASSIVMAGDGYTF.

The gene calls are TRBV18 and TRBJ2-7; D possibly corresponds to TRBD1 (6 bases). The CDR3 covers 14 residues. Germline lookup yields CDR1 KGHSH and CDR2 LQKENI. The V gene lost 3 bases and the J gene lost 5 bases, with 14 bases spanning the gap. The CDR3 region is CASSPTTGQHEQYF. CDR3 coding DNA: TGTGCCAGCTCACCCACAACAGGGCAACACGAGCAGTACTTC.

The chain combines TRBV28 with TRBJ1-2; D is possibly TRBD1 (6 bases). V lost 6 bases, J lost 6 bases, and 17 bases lay in between. CDR3 length equals 14 residues. Germline CDR1 is MDHEN and CDR2 is SYDVKM. CDR3 nucleotide sequence: TGTGCCAGCAGATTGTTCAGGGGTGCCAATGGCTACACCTTC. It encodes CASRLFRGANGYTF.

This chain joins TRBV9 and TRBJ2-1; 10 positions agree with TRBD2. Looked up from germline, CDR1 is SGDLS and CDR2 is YYNGEE. The CDR3 consists of 15 residues. The junction had 5 bases not matched to a gene; V was cut back by 3 bases and J by 5 bases. The CDR3 loop is CASSALAGRHNEQFF. The CDR3 nucleotides are TGTGCCAGCAGCGCACTAGCGGGGCGGCACAATGAGCAGTTCTTC.

The J gene is TRBJ2-5, the V gene TRBV4-3; D uncertain. V was trimmed by 0 bases and J by 5 bases, leaving 10 bases between them. The CDR3 is 14 residues long. Per the germline V gene, CDR1 is LGHNA and CDR2 is YSLEER. In nucleotides, the CDR3 is TGCGCCAGCAGCCAAGATCTCACCGGGGAGACCCAGTACTTC. Translating it yields CASSQDLTGETQYF.

The chain has TRBV9 and TRBJ1-6; TRBD1 agrees at 11 bases. V dropped 4 bases and J dropped 9; count of bases not matched to a gene: 12. Germline CDR1 is SGDLS and CDR2 is YYNGEE. This CDR3 spans 17 amino acids. In DNA, the CDR3 is TGTGCCAGCAGCCCTGTCCCGGGACAGGGGGATGGTTCACCCCTCCACTTT. Protein sequence: CASSPVPGQGDGSPLHF.

CDR3 protein: CASSIVGGHQPQHF. In DNA form, the CDR3 reads TGTGCCAGTAGTATAGTCGGGGGGCATCAGCCCCAGCATTTT. J is TRBJ1-5 and V is TRBV19; D possibly corresponds to TRBD1 (6 bases). The CDR3 is 14 residues long. Deletions cut 1 base from V and 5 bases from J, with 9 bases between. CDR1 and CDR2 from the germline V gene are LNHDA and SQIVND (reference sequence).